The T cell receptor beta chain described here comes from a study of Ad26.COV2.S vaccination and SARS-CoV-2 variants. Whole-study findings and limits: Substantial breadth was reported for post-vaccination spike-specific CD8+ and CD4+ T cells. Analyses that measured TCR breadth and depth may have underestimated total T cell responses. Vaccinees and placebo recipients showed similar non-spike TCR breadth. Spike-specific TCR breadth was greater after Ad26.COV2.S than placebo.

Data came from immunoSEQ multiplex PCR; TCRdb stores just in-frame clones and leaves some out. The sample includes approximately 400,000 clones, 92% of them seen just once. This CDR3 has 15 amino acids. The germline V gene has CDR1 LGHNT and CDR2 FRNRAP. V lost 4 bases and J 1 base, leaving 13 bases between the germline ends. Turning to this clone: Its antigen is currently unknown.

Sequences were derived from peripheral blood, sampled after recovery from COVID-19. The sequence was obtained from a human donor who had recovered from COVID-19. This rearrangement joins TRBV12-5 to TRBJ1-1; a weak D match, TRBD1 (5 bases). The DNA for the CDR3 is TGTGCTAGTGGTTCTCAGGGTTACGGGAACACTGAAGCTTTCTTT. This translates into CASGSQGYGNTEAFF.